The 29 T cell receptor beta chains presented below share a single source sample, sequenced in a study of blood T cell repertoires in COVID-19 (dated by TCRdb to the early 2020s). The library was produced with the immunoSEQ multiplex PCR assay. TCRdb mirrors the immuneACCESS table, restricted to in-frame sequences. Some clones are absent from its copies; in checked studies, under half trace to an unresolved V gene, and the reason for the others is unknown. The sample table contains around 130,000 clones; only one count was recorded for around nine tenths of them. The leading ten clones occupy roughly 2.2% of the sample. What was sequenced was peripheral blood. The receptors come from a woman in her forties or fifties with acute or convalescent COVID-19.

The chain's CDR3 is CASMPAGGPYNEQFF. For the CDR3, the DNA is TGTGCCAGCATGCCAGCGGGAGGGCCCTACAATGAGCAGTTCTTC. The V gene is TRBV7-9, the J gene TRBJ2-1; 10 bases map to TRBD2. Germline trimming cut 7 bases from V and 2 bases from J; bases unmatched to any gene: 5. This CDR3 is built from 15 residues. The V gene's germline CDR1 is SEHNR and CDR2 FQNEAQ (reference sequence).

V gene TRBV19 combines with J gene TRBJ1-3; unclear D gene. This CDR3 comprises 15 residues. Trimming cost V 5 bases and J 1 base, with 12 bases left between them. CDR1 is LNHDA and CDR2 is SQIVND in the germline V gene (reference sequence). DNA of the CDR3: TGTGCCAGTAGTCAGGATCCCTGGTCTGGAAACACCATATATTTT. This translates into CASSQDPWSGNTIYF.

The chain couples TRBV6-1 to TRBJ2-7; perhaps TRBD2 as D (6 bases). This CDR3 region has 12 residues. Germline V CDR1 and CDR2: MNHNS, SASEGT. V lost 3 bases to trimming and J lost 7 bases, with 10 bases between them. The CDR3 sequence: CASSEGGGEQYF. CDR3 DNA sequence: TGTGCCAGCAGTGAGGGGGGTGGAGAGCAGTACTTC.

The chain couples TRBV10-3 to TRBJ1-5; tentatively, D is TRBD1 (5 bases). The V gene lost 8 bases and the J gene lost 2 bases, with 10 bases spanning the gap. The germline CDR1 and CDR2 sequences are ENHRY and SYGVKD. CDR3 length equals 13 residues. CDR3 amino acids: CAIGHEGNQPQHF. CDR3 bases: TGTGCCATCGGACACGAGGGCAATCAGCCCCAGCATTTT.

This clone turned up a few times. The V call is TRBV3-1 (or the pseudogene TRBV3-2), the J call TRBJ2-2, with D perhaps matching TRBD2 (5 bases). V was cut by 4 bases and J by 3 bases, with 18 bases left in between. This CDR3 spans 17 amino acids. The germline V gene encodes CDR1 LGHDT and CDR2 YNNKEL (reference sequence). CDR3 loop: CASSLRVSGLDTGELFF. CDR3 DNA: TGTGCCAGCAGCCTGAGGGTCTCTGGTCTAGACACCGGGGAGCTGTTTTTT.

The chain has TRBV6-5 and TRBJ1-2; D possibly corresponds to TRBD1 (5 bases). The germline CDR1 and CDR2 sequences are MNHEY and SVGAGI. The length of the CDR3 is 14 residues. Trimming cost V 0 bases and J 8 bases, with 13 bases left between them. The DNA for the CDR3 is TGTGCCAGCAGTTACTCATTCGCGGGGCACGGCTACACCTTC. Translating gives CASSYSFAGHGYTF.

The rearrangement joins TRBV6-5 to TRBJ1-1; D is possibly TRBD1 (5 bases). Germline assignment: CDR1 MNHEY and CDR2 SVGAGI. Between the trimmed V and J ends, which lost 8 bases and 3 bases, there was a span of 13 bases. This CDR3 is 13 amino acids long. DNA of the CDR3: TGTGCCAGCCTACCAACGGGGGACACTGAAGCTTTCTTT. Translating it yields CASLPTGDTEAFF.

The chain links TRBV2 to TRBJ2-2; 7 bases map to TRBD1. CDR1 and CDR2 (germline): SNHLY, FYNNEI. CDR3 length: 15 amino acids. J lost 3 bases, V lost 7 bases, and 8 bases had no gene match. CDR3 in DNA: TGTGCCAGCAAGGGGGACAGTACCCACACCGGGGAGCTGTTTTTT. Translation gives CASKGDSTHTGELFF.

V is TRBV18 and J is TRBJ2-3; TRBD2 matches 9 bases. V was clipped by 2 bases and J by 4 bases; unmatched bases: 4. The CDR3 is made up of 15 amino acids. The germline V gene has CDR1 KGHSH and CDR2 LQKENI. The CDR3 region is CASSPGSGGADTQYF. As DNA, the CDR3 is TGTGCCAGCTCACCAGGTAGCGGGGGCGCAGATACGCAGTATTTT.

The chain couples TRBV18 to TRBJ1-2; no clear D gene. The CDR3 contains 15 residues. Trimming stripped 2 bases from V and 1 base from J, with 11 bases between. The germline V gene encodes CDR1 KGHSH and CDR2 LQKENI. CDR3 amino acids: CASSPSRLFNYGYTF. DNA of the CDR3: TGTGCCAGCTCACCATCGAGACTCTTTAACTATGGCTACACCTTC.

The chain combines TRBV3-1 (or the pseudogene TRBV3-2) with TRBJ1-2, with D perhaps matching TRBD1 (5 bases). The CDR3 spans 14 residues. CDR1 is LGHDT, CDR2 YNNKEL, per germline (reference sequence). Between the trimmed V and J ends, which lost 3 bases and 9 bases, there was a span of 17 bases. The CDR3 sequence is CASSQLTGRKSYTF. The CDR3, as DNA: TGTGCCAGCAGCCAGCTTACAGGTCGGAAAAGCTACACCTTC.

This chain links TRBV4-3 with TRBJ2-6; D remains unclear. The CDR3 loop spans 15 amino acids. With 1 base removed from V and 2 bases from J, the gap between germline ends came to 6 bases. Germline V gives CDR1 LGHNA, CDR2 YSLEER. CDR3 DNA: TGCGCCAGCAGCCAAGCCGGAGCTGGGGCCAACGTCCTGACTTTC. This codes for CASSQAGAGANVLTF.

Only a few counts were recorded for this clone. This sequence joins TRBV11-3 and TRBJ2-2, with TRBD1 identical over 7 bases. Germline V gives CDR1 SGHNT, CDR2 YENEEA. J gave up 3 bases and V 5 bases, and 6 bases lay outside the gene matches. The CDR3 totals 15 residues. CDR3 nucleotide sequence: TGTGCCAGCAGCGCCCGACAGGGTTACACCGGGGAGCTGTTTTTT. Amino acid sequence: CASSARQGYTGELFF. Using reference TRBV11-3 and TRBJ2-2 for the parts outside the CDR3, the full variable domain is EAGVVQSPRYKIIEKKQPVAFWCNPISGHNTLYWYLQNLGQGPELLIRYENEEAVDDSQLPKDRFSAERLKGVDSTLKIQPAELGDSAVYLCASSARQGYTGELFFGEGSRLTVL.

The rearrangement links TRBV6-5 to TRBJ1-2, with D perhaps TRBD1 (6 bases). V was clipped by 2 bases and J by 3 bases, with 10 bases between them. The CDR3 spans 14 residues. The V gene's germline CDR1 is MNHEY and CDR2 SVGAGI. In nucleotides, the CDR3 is TGTGCCAGCAGTTACGGGACACCGGACTATGGCTACACCTTC. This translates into CASSYGTPDYGYTF.

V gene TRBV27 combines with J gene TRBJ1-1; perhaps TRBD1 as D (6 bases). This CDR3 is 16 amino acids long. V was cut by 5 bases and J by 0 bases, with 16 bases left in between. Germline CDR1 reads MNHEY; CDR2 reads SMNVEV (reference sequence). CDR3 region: CASSLKQGNMNTEAFF. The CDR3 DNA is TGTGCCAGCAGTCTTAAGCAGGGGAACATGAACACTGAAGCTTTCTTT.

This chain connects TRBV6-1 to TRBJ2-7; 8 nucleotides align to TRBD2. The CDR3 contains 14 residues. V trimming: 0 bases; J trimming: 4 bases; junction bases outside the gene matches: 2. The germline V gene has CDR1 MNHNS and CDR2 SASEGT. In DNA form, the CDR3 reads TGTGCCAGCAGTGAAGCCGGGGGGGGGTACGAGCAGTACTTC. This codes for CASSEAGGGYEQYF.

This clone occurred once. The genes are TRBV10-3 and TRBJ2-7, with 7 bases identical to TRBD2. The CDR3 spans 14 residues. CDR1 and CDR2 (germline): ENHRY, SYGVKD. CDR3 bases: TGTGCGGCCTCCCCCTGGGGGGGGGACTACGAGCAGTACTTC. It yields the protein CAASPWGGDYEQYF.

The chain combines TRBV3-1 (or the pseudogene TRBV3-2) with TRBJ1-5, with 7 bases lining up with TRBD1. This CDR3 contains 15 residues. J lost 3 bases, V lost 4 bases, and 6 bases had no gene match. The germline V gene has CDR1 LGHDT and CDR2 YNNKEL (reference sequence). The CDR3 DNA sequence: TGTGCCAGCAGCCCCTCGGACAGGTCCAATCAGCCCCAGCATTTT. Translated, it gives CASSPSDRSNQPQHF.

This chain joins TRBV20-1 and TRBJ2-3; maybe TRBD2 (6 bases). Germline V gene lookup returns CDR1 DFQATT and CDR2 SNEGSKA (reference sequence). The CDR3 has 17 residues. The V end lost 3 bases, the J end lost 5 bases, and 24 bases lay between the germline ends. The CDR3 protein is CSASGARRDFPVDTQYF. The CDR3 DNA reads TGCAGTGCTAGTGGGGCCCGGCGGGACTTTCCCGTAGATACGCAGTATTTT.

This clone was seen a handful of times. In nucleotides, the CDR3 is TGTGCCAGCAGCAAGGGGGTTTCGGTGTTAATAACCGGGGAGCTGTTTTTT. Its translation is CASSKGVSVLITGELFF. The V and J genes are TRBV27 and TRBJ2-2; possible D gene TRBD1, 6 bases. The germline V and J ends were trimmed by 6 bases and 5 bases, with 22 bases remaining between them. Germline V gene lookup returns CDR1 MNHEY and CDR2 SMNVEV (reference sequence). The CDR3 is 17 amino acids.

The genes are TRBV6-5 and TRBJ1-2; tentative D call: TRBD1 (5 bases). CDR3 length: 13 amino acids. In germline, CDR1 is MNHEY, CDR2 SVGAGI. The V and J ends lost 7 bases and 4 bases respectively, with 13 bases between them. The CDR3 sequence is CASNPGGTYGYTF. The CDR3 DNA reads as TGTGCCAGCAACCCGGGGGGAACCTATGGCTACACCTTC.

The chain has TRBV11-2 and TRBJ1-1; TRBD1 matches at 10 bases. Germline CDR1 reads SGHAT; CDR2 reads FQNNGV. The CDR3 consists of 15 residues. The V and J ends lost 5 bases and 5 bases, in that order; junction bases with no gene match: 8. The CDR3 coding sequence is TGTGCCAGCAGCGCCCTGACAGGGGGCGTAACTGAAGCTTTCTTT. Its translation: CASSALTGGVTEAFF.

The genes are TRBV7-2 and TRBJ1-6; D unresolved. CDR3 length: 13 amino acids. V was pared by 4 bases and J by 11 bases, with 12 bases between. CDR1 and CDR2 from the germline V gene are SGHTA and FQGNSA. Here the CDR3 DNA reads TGTGCCAGCAGCTCAAGAGAACTCACACCCCTCCACTTT. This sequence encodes CASSSRELTPLHF.

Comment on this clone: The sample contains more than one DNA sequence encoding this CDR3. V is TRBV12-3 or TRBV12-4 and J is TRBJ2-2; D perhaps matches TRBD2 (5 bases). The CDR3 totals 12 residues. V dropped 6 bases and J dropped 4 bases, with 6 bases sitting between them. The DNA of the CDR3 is TGTGCCAGCAGCCGGGGCACCGGGGAGCTGTTTTTT. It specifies CASSRGTGELFF.

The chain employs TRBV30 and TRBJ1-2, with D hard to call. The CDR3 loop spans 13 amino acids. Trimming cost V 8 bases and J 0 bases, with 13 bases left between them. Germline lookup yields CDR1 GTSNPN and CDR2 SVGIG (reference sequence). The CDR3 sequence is CAGSAAANYGYTF. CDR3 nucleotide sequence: TGTGCCGGGTCCGCGGCGGCTAACTATGGCTACACCTTC.

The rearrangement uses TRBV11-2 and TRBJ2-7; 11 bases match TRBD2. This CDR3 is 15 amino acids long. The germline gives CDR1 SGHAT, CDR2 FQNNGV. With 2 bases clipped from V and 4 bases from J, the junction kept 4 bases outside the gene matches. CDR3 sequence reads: CASSLQTSGTYEQYF. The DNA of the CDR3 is TGTGCCAGCAGCTTACAGACTAGCGGGACGTACGAGCAGTACTTC.

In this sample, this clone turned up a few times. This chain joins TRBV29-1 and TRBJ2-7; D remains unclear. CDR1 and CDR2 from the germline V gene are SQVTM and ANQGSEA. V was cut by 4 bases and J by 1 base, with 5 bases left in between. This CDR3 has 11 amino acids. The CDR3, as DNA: TGCAGCGTTGCCGTATCCTACGAGCAGTACTTC. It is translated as CSVAVSYEQYF.

CDR3: CASSLGTSGKTEQFF. Written as DNA, the CDR3 is TGTGCCAGCAGTCTCGGGACTAGCGGGAAGACTGAGCAGTTCTTC. The chain couples TRBV6-5 to TRBJ2-1; 13 bases map to TRBD2. CDR1 and CDR2 (germline): MNHEY, SVGAGI. Germline trimming cut 5 bases from V and 9 bases from J; bases unmatched to any gene: 7. This CDR3 region has 15 residues.

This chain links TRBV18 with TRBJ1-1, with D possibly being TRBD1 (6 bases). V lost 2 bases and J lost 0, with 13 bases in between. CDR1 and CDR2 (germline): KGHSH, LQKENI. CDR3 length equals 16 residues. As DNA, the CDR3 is TGTGCCAGCTCACCAAACGAATCAGGGGTGAACACTGAAGCTTTCTTT. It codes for CASSPNESGVNTEAFF.